The T cell receptor (beta chain) under discussion was sequenced for a study of blood T cell repertoires in COVID-19. The wider study: Whether acute or convalescent, the COVID-19 samples came from the United States, Italy and Spain.

CDR3 length equals 13 residues. Germline CDR1 reads LGHDT; CDR2 reads YNNKEL (reference sequence). J lost 9 bases, V lost 4 bases, and 7 bases had no gene match. Methods used by the authors: Estimated nucleated cell counts came from reference gene primer amplification. The repertoire was sequenced with immunoSEQ multiplex PCR; TCRdb's copy has only in-frame clones and lacks some. From that table come the V and J calls and clone size; the DNA was used to work out D and trimming. In the table there are about 190,000 clones, nearly 90% of which are singletons. The sequence was collected from a man aged 60 to 75 with active or convalescent COVID-19. The sample was peripheral blood. This chain connects TRBV3-1 (or the pseudogene TRBV3-2) to TRBJ1-1; 8 bases are shared with TRBD1. CDR3 DNA: TGTGCCAGCAGCCTTTTGGACAGGGACAAAGCTTTCTTT. It is translated as CASSLLDRDKAFF.